This entry lists 10 T cell receptor beta chains sequenced from one sample in a study of cytomegalovirus exposure and HLA in healthy donors. In the PCR, 60 Vbeta and 13 Jbeta primers were used. The method was immunoSEQ multiplex PCR; TCRdb's version includes in-frame clones alone and lacks a portion of them. This sample has about 190,000 clones, with more than 75% found just once. The sequenced material came from PBMCs. Receptor source: a young woman in good health and CMV-seropositive.

The rearrangement joins TRBV28 to TRBJ2-5; TRBD2 aligns across 8 bases. There are 17 residues in the CDR3. The V gene end was trimmed by 7 bases and the J gene end by 9 bases; junction bases not matched to a gene: 22. Germline V gene lookup returns CDR1 MDHEN and CDR2 SYDVKM. The CDR3 nucleotides are TGTGCCAGCACCCACTTGACCACTGCGGGGGGTTTAGGGGCCCAGTACTTC. This codes for CASTHLTTAGGLGAQYF.

In DNA form, the CDR3 reads TGTGCCAGCAGCCCAATCTCCAGGTCCCCTAGCGGGAGCGAGACCCAGTACTTC. Its protein is CASSPISRSPSGSETQYF. This sequence joins TRBV7-6 and TRBJ2-5; 10 nucleotides line up with TRBD2. The CDR3 has 18 residues. Germline V lookup: CDR1 SGHVS, CDR2 FNYEAQ. V lost 5 bases and J lost 5; bases outside the gene matches: 17.

A few counts support this clone. The chain recombines TRBV7-2 with TRBJ1-1; 7 positions match TRBD1. Germline lookup yields CDR1 SGHTA and CDR2 FQGNSA. J lost 3 bases, V lost 5 bases, and 6 bases had no gene match. This CDR3 region has 14 residues. CDR3 nucleotides: TGTGCCAGCAGCACCCGACAGGGAGACACTGAAGCTTTCTTT. Its translation: CASSTRQGDTEAFF.

Details on this clone: Other DNA sequences from this sample encode an identical CDR3 as well. This chain uses TRBV11-3 with TRBJ1-2; D unclear. The CDR3 has 15 amino acids. Trimming removed 2 bases at V and 4 bases at J, with 14 bases between. Looked up from germline, CDR1 is SGHNT and CDR2 is YENEEA. The CDR3 DNA reads as TGTGCCAGCAGCTTACCGCGGGCAGGTCCCTATGGCTACACCTTC. This codes for CASSLPRAGPYGYTF.

This clone occurred once. The V gene is TRBV27, the J gene TRBJ1-1, with D perhaps TRBD1 (5 bases). This CDR3 spans 13 amino acids. Germline V gene sequence: CDR1 MNHEY, CDR2 SMNVEV (reference sequence). Deletions cut 0 bases from V and 4 bases from J, with 6 bases between. CDR3 in amino acids: CASSLSQGTEAFF. CDR3 bases: TGTGCCAGCAGTTTATCGCAGGGCACTGAAGCTTTCTTT.

In this sample, this clone turned up once. This chain joins TRBV27 and TRBJ2-3; 9 nucleotides align to TRBD1. The ends lost 4 bases at V and 10 bases at J; junction bases unmatched: 6. The CDR3 is made up of 13 amino acids. Germline values: CDR1 MNHEY, CDR2 SMNVEV (reference sequence). CDR3 amino acids: CASSWDRDVPQYF. The CDR3 DNA is TGTGCCAGCAGTTGGGACAGGGATGTACCGCAGTATTTT.

The J gene is TRBJ1-4, the V gene TRBV5-5, with TRBD1 as a possible D gene (6 bases). There are 15 residues in the CDR3. Trimming left V 1 base short and J 1 base short, with 8 bases between. Germline V gene sequence: CDR1 SGHKS, CDR2 YYEKEE (reference sequence). The CDR3 DNA reads as TGTGCCAGCAGCTTGAGGGGGGGAACTAATGAAAAACTGTTTTTT. Protein: CASSLRGGTNEKLFF.

The V gene is TRBV4-1, the J gene TRBJ1-2; 8 nucleotides match TRBD1. The J segment lost 7 bases and the V segment lost 1 base, leaving 11 bases of the junction unmatched. This CDR3 comprises 16 residues. Germline assignment: CDR1 MGHRA and CDR2 YSYEKL. The chain's CDR3 is CASSQVRNRDRSGYTF. The CDR3 DNA follows: TGCGCCAGCAGCCAAGTAAGGAACCGGGACAGGAGTGGCTACACCTTC.

The chain combines TRBV28 with TRBJ1-2; perhaps TRBD1 as D (6 bases). V dropped 10 bases and J dropped 1 base, with 10 bases sitting between them. The CDR3 spans 12 residues. CDR1 and CDR2 from the germline V gene are MDHEN and SYDVKM. CDR3 DNA: TGTGCCATCAAACAGGGTAACTATGGCTACACCTTC. Its translation is CAIKQGNYGYTF.

V is TRBV28 and J is TRBJ2-3; TRBD2 aligns across 7 bases. V gave up 0 bases and J gave up 2 bases; unmatched junction bases: 2. Germline CDR1 MDHEN, CDR2 SYDVKM. The CDR3 runs 15 residues. The CDR3 spells CASSLWAGATDTQYF. CDR3 bases: TGTGCCAGCAGTTTATGGGCGGGAGCCACAGATACGCAGTATTTT.